Listed here are 32 T cell receptor beta chains from one sample, sequenced in a study of Ad26.COV2.S vaccination and SARS-CoV-2 variants. Assay used: immunoSEQ multiplex PCR; TCRdb lists only in-frame clones, some missing. The table has 440,000 or so clones, 90% seen once; the top ten hold approximately 4.3%. Treatment reported: 15 to 20 received Ad26.COV2.S at low or high dose, single or two shots; several received placebo; per-sample allocation not given. Sampling took place 63 days after the first vaccine or placebo injection. Sample: peripheral blood, taken in a trial of Ad26.COV2.S vaccine versus placebo. These receptors all come from a person between 18 and 60 years old who received the Ad26.COV2.S COVID-19 vaccine or a placebo.

This sequence joins TRBV28 and TRBJ1-1, with D unclear. From germline, CDR1 is MDHEN and CDR2 SYDVKM. Trimming pared 3 bases from V and 0 bases from J, leaving 11 bases between. CDR3 length: 15 amino acids. DNA of the CDR3: TGTGCCAGCAGTTTGGGGTTTCTGATGAACACTGAAGCTTTCTTT. This encodes CASSLGFLMNTEAFF.

This chain connects TRBV6-5 to TRBJ2-3; D is perhaps TRBD2 (6 bases). The CDR3 contains 15 residues. Deletions cut 7 bases from V and 3 bases from J, with 17 bases between. The germline V gene encodes CDR1 MNHEY and CDR2 SVGAGI. This CDR3 is CASTPDYRRTDTQYF. CDR3 in DNA: TGTGCCAGCACCCCGGACTATCGTCGGACAGATACGCAGTATTTT.

The gene calls are TRBV7-2 and TRBJ2-7, with D possibly matching TRBD1 (5 bases). V was shortened by 1 base and J by 5 bases, with 18 bases between the two germline ends. The germline gives CDR1 SGHTA, CDR2 FQGNSA. This CDR3 comprises 16 residues. CDR3 sequence: CASSLGMIGEPHEQYF. The CDR3 DNA sequence: TGTGCCAGCAGCTTAGGTATGATAGGGGAACCCCACGAGCAGTACTTC.

J is TRBJ1-1 and V is TRBV12-5; perhaps TRBD1 as D (6 bases). Germline V CDR1 and CDR2: LGHNT, FRNRAP. The CDR3 covers 16 residues. The V end was cut by 5 bases, the J end by 4 bases, with 20 bases between. CDR3 loop: CASGPAGGGGTTEAFF. CDR3 in DNA: TGTGCTAGTGGTCCCGCCGGCGGGGGCGGAACCACTGAAGCTTTCTTT.

The gene calls are TRBV3-1 (or the pseudogene TRBV3-2) and TRBJ2-5, with 7 bases aligning to TRBD1. V was pared by 4 bases and J by 7 bases, with 9 bases of the junction left unmatched. This CDR3 comprises 14 residues. CDR1 is LGHDT and CDR2 is YNNKEL in the germline V gene (reference sequence). CDR3 coding DNA: TGTGCCAGCAGCCCCAACAGGGGTTCTATGACCCAGTACTTC. As protein: CASSPNRGSMTQYF.

This clone was detected only a few times. The chain employs TRBV6-1 and TRBJ2-3; D remains unclear. Germline V lookup: CDR1 MNHNS, CDR2 SASEGT. V shed 1 base and J shed 0 bases, with 8 bases lying between them. The CDR3 is made up of 15 amino acids. The CDR3 nucleotides are TGTGCCAGCAGTGAAGGGGTAACCAGCACAGATACGCAGTATTTT. It is translated as CASSEGVTSTDTQYF.

V is TRBV3-1 (or the pseudogene TRBV3-2) and J is TRBJ2-3, with a possible D match to TRBD2 (5 bases). Germline V lookup: CDR1 LGHDT, CDR2 YNNKEL (reference sequence). CDR3 length: 15 amino acids. Deletions cut 0 bases from V and 9 bases from J, with 16 bases between. CDR3 region: CASSQDWLGSHTQYF. CDR3 DNA: TGTGCCAGCAGCCAAGATTGGCTTGGGAGCCACACGCAGTATTTT.

This CDR3 reads CASSLTGREREGKYF. DNA for the CDR3: TGTGCCAGCAGTTTAACGGGGCGCGAGCGGGAGGGGAAGTATTTT. The rearrangement links TRBV27 to TRBJ2-3; TRBD2 matches 10 bases. The CDR3 is 15 residues long. With 2 bases clipped from V and 13 bases from J, the junction kept 12 bases outside the gene matches. Germline loops: CDR1 MNHEY, CDR2 SMNVEV (reference sequence).

As concerns this clone: An end of the junction does not agree with germline; a read error may underlie this. V gene TRBV9 combines with J gene TRBJ2-1; 11 nucleotides match TRBD2. The germline V gene has CDR1 SGDLS and CDR2 YYNGEE. The CDR3 consists of 16 residues. Here the CDR3 DNA reads TGTGCCAGCAGCGTATTGGGAGGGGGTAGCGGGAGGGTCCTGGTCTTC. Its translation: CASSVLGGGSGRVLVF.

The genes are TRBV3-1 (or the pseudogene TRBV3-2) and TRBJ2-3; 14 nucleotides line up with TRBD2. This CDR3 is built from 16 residues. Germline values: CDR1 LGHDT, CDR2 YNNKEL (reference sequence). V lost 3 bases to trimming and J lost 5 bases; unmatched junction nucleotides: 4. The CDR3 is CASSQGLAGAGDTQYF. DNA for the CDR3: TGTGCCAGCAGCCAGGGACTAGCGGGAGCCGGAGATACGCAGTATTTT.

The chain employs TRBV27 and TRBJ1-2; D unresolved. The V end was cut by 3 bases, the J end by 4 bases, with 12 bases between. The CDR3 has 14 residues. CDR1 MNHEY and CDR2 SMNVEV come from the germline V gene (reference sequence). The CDR3 is CASSFDPGLYGYTF. The CDR3 region has the DNA TGTGCCAGCAGTTTCGACCCTGGACTCTATGGCTACACCTTC.

The V and J genes are TRBV11-2 and TRBJ2-1, with 14 bases aligning to TRBD2. With 5 bases clipped from V and 5 bases from J, the junction kept 8 bases outside the gene matches. Germline V gives CDR1 SGHAT, CDR2 FQNNGV. The CDR3 extends over 17 amino acids. CDR3 nucleotide sequence: TGTGCCAGCAGCCGGACCCCGGGACTAGCGGGAGACAATGAGCAGTTCTTC. This codes for CASSRTPGLAGDNEQFF.

J is TRBJ1-4 and V is TRBV4-2; 9 bases are shared with TRBD1. The V segment lost 5 bases and the J segment 6 bases; nucleotides outside the gene matches: 4. The germline V gene encodes CDR1 LGHNA and CDR2 YNFKEQ. This CDR3 is 14 amino acids long. CDR3 region: CASSKDRGDEKLFF. CDR3 nucleotides: TGTGCCAGCAGCAAGGACAGGGGAGATGAAAAACTGTTTTTT.

V gene TRBV11-2 combines with J gene TRBJ1-6; 7 bases map to TRBD1. Looked up from germline, CDR1 is SGHAT and CDR2 is FQNNGV. The V gene end was trimmed by 5 bases and the J gene end by 7 bases; junction bases not matched to a gene: 11. The CDR3 loop spans 16 amino acids. The DNA for the CDR3 is TGTGCCAGCAGCCCTCATGACAGGGTATCGAATTCACCCCTCCACTTT. Encoded protein: CASSPHDRVSNSPLHF.

V is TRBV6-9 and J is TRBJ2-5; 7 nucleotides agree with TRBD2. The J segment lost 5 bases and the V segment lost 8 bases, leaving 5 bases of the junction unmatched. Germline assignment: CDR1 MNHGY and CDR2 SVAAGI. The CDR3 runs to 12 residues. CDR3 nucleotide sequence: TGTGCCAGCTGGGGGGAGGGGGAGACCCAGTACTTC. Translating it yields CASWGEGETQYF.

The chain has TRBV13 and TRBJ2-1; D is unresolved. The length of the CDR3 is 17 residues. V was pared by 1 base and J by 0 bases, with 13 bases between. Germline CDR1 reads PRHDT; CDR2 reads FYEKMQ (reference sequence). In nucleotides, the CDR3 is TGTGCCAGCAGCTTAGAAGCCAACTCCCGCTCCTACAATGAGCAGTTCTTC. Translated, it gives CASSLEANSRSYNEQFF. Based on the CDR3 plus reference TRBV13 and TRBJ2-1, the full variable domain is AAGVIQSPRHLIKEKRETATLKCYPIPRHDTVYWYQQGPGQDPQFLISFYEKMQSDKGSIPDRFSAQQFSDYHSELNMSSLELGDSALYFCASSLEANSRSYNEQFFGPGTRLTVL.

The chain carries TRBV28 and TRBJ2-2, with unresolved D. Germline lookup yields CDR1 MDHEN and CDR2 SYDVKM. With 6 bases removed from V and 0 bases from J, the gap between germline ends came to 17 bases. The CDR3 loop spans 17 amino acids. CDR3 in DNA: TGTGCCAGCAGCCCCCCGGCGGACGGTCCGAACACCGGGGAGCTGTTTTTT. Amino acids: CASSPPADGPNTGELFF.

V usage is TRBV27 and J usage is TRBJ2-7, with TRBD1 matching over 7 bases. CDR1 and CDR2 from the germline V gene are MNHEY and SMNVEV (reference sequence). This CDR3 comprises 15 residues. The V and J ends lost 3 bases and 0 bases, in that order; junction bases with no gene match: 5. The DNA for the CDR3 is TGTGCCAGCAGTTTTTCGGCAGGGGGCTCCTACGAGCAGTACTTC. Its translation is CASSFSAGGSYEQYF.

The V call is TRBV19, the J call TRBJ2-7, with D possibly TRBD1 on 6 matching bases. The V end was cut by 4 bases, the J end by 4 bases, with 17 bases between. Looked up from germline, CDR1 is LNHDA and CDR2 is SQIVND (reference sequence). The CDR3 extends over 15 amino acids. CDR3 DNA: TGTGCCAGTAGTACCCCACCCGGGACAAATTACGAGCAGTACTTC. Encoded protein: CASSTPPGTNYEQYF.

The rearrangement joins TRBV5-6 to TRBJ1-1; tentatively, D is TRBD1 (6 bases). Germline CDR1 is SGHDT and CDR2 is YYEEEE. V lost 8 bases, J lost 4 bases, and 12 bases lay in between. The length of the CDR3 is 12 residues. DNA for the CDR3: TGTGCCAGTCACAACAGGGCCACTGAAGCTTTCTTT. It translates to CASHNRATEAFF.

The chain is built from TRBV28 and TRBJ1-5, with D possibly being TRBD1 (5 bases). Trimming pared 6 bases from V and 4 bases from J, leaving 16 bases between. Per the germline V gene, CDR1 is MDHEN and CDR2 is SYDVKM. This CDR3 spans 15 amino acids. CDR3 residues: CASRAGTTDNQPQHF. The DNA of the CDR3 is TGTGCCAGCAGGGCCGGGACTACCGATAATCAGCCCCAGCATTTT.

The gene calls are TRBV13 and TRBJ2-7, with 10 bases fitting TRBD2. The ends lost 5 bases at V and 2 bases at J; junction bases unmatched: 3. The CDR3 has 14 residues. Germline CDR1 is PRHDT and CDR2 is FYEKMQ (reference sequence). The CDR3 loop is CASSKGLAPYEQYF. The CDR3 nucleotides are TGTGCCAGCAGCAAGGGACTAGCGCCCTACGAGCAGTACTTC.

The chain uses TRBV10-3 and TRBJ1-3; perhaps TRBD1 as D (5 bases). V was shortened by 3 bases and J by 4 bases, with 7 bases between the two germline ends. Germline V gene lookup returns CDR1 ENHRY and CDR2 SYGVKD. The CDR3 contains 13 residues. Written as DNA, the CDR3 is TGTGCCATCAGTGACAGGGTCGGAAACACCATATATTTT. It is translated as CAISDRVGNTIYF.

J is TRBJ1-1 and V is TRBV15; no reliable D call. The germline V gene encodes CDR1 LNHNV and CDR2 YYDKDF (reference sequence). The CDR3 extends over 11 amino acids. V dropped 5 bases and J dropped 10 bases, with 11 bases sitting between them. CDR3 sequence: CATSFNEGAFF. The CDR3 DNA reads as TGTGCCACCAGCTTTAACGAGGGAGCTTTCTTT.

The chain links TRBV6-2 or TRBV6-3 to TRBJ2-2; D remains ambiguous. V was cut by 2 bases and J by 2 bases, with 6 bases left in between. The V gene's germline CDR1 is MNHEY and CDR2 SVGEGT. The CDR3 has 14 amino acids. The CDR3: CASSYVRNTGELFF. CDR3 nucleotide sequence: TGTGCCAGCAGTTACGTCAGAAACACCGGGGAGCTGTTTTTT.

The chain carries TRBV4-3 and TRBJ2-7; no reliable D call. V was shortened by 4 bases and J by 4 bases, with 11 bases between the two germline ends. The CDR3 sequence is 13 residues long. CDR1 is LGHNA, CDR2 YSLEER, per germline. The CDR3 bases are TGCGCCAGCAGCCCGGCTAGTGGTTACGAGCAGTACTTC. It specifies CASSPASGYEQYF.

This clone turned up a few times. V gene TRBV4-2 combines with J gene TRBJ2-6, with D uncertain. The CDR3 consists of 17 residues. Trimming took off 4 bases at V and 0 bases at J, with 13 bases between the two ends. In germline, CDR1 is LGHNA, CDR2 YNFKEQ. CDR3 in DNA: TGTGCCAGCAGCCCAAAGGGTAGTGACTCTGGGGCCAACGTCCTGACTTTC. This sequence encodes CASSPKGSDSGANVLTF.

The chain employs TRBV7-2 and TRBJ2-3; D tentatively fits TRBD1 or TRBD2 (5 bases each). From germline, CDR1 is SGHTA and CDR2 FQGNSA. The CDR3 runs 15 residues. V dropped 1 base and J dropped 5 bases, with 13 bases sitting between them. CDR3 amino acids: CASSLDLWDQDTQYF. DNA for the CDR3: TGTGCCAGCAGCTTAGATCTCTGGGACCAAGATACGCAGTATTTT.

The chain employs TRBV13 and TRBJ2-6, with 9 bases identical to TRBD1. The length of the CDR3 is 17 residues. V shed 6 bases, J shed 0 bases, and the junction held 6 bases outside the gene matches. CDR1 is PRHDT and CDR2 is FYEKMQ in the germline V gene (reference sequence). DNA for the CDR3: TGTGCCAGCAGTCGGACAGGGGATAGCTCTGGGGCCAACGTCCTGACTTTC. Its translation is CASSRTGDSSGANVLTF.

The sample holds one count of this clone. The chain is built from TRBV6-5 and TRBJ2-1; unclear D gene. There are 10 residues in the CDR3. Trimming took off 5 bases at V and 6 bases at J, with 2 bases between the two ends. Germline-derived CDR1 and CDR2 are MNHEY and SVGAGI. The CDR3: CASSRNEQFF. The CDR3 DNA reads as TGTGCCAGCAGTCGCAATGAGCAGTTCTTC.

This clone appeared a single time. The V and J genes are TRBV2 and TRBJ2-5; no firm D call. The germline V gene encodes CDR1 SNHLY and CDR2 FYNNEI. V shed 4 bases and J shed 3 bases, with 9 bases lying between them. The CDR3 totals 13 residues. The CDR3 protein is CASSAGREETQYF. CDR3 sequence (DNA): TGTGCCAGCAGTGCCGGTAGGGAAGAGACCCAGTACTTC.

This clone has a handful of counts. The V gene is TRBV27, the J gene TRBJ1-3, with unresolved D. This CDR3 is built from 15 residues. Germline V lookup: CDR1 MNHEY, CDR2 SMNVEV (reference sequence). The V gene lost 0 bases and the J gene lost 4 bases, with 10 bases spanning the gap. The CDR3 spells CASSLSGLGGNTIYF. Written as DNA, the CDR3 is TGTGCCAGCAGTTTATCTGGACTGGGCGGAAACACCATATATTTT.